The T cell receptor beta chain under discussion was sequenced for a study of shared clonotypes between healthy human individuals. Study findings and constraints: Among a handful of donors, around 5% of naive CD4 clonotypes were found in common.

The V gene end was trimmed by 4 bases and the J gene end by 5 bases; junction bases not matched to a gene: 11. Germline CDR1 LGHNA, CDR2 YSLEER. The CDR3 length is 17 residues. Replicate PCRs from sorted subsets contained 200 ng DNA, which is 29,000 or so T cell genomes. Sequencing was performed with immunoSEQ multiplex PCR; in TCRdb, only in-frame clones are kept and a portion is missing. Of 950,000 to 1,100,000 clones listed, approximately 70% are singletons. Regarding this clone: The antigen is unknown.

Sequencing input: memory CD4+ T cells sorted from blood. Subset: CD45RA-negative fraction. The rearrangement links TRBV4-3 to TRBJ2-5, with 12 bases lining up with TRBD1. This receptor was obtained from a man between 18 and 35 years old in good health. The CDR3 sequence: CASSRVTGTGGPETQYF. CDR3 DNA: TGCGCCAGCAGCCGCGTGACAGGGACAGGGGGCCCTGAGACCCAGTACTTC.